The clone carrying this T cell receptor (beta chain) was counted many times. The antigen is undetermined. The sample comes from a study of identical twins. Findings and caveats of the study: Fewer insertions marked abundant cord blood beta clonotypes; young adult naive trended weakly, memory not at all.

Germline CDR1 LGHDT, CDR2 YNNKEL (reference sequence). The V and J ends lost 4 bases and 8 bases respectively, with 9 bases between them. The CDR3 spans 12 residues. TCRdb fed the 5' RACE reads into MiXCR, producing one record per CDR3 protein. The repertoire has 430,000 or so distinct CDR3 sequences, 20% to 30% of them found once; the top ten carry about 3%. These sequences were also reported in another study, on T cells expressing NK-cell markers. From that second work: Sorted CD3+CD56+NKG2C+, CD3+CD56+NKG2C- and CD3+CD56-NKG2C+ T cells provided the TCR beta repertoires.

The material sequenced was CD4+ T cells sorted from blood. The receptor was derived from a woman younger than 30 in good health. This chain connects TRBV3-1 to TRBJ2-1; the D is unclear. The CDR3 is CASSPGPYEQFF. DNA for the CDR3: TGTGCCAGCAGCCCGGGCCCGTATGAGCAGTTCTTC.